This TCR beta chain was obtained from a study of blood T cells in healthy people across ages. This CDR3 spans 11 amino acids. CDR1 is MGHRA and CDR2 is YSYEKL in the germline V gene. Trimming removed 0 bases at V and 11 bases at J, with 7 bases between. Using a J-beta primer mix together with a sample-barcoded 5' primer, a second PCR was run for about 7 to 12 cycles. TCRdb re-analysed the 5' RACE reads in MiXCR, keeping a single row per CDR3 protein. The sample has fewer than 1.5 million distinct CDR3 sequences; approximately 40% are singletons. This clonotype was detected only a few times. The gene calls are TRBV4-1 and TRBJ2-5; D unresolved. The sample comprised blood. The clonotype comes from a young woman in good health. The CDR3 here is CASSQDGPQYF. CDR3 in DNA: TGCGCCAGCAGCCAAGATGGACCGCAGTACTTC.